The 10 T cell receptor beta chains in this list originate from one sample, sequenced in a study of blood T cells in healthy people across ages. Together with a sample-barcoded 5' primer, a J-beta primer mix was included in a second PCR lasting about 7 to 12 cycles. One entry per CDR3 protein results from TCRdb running MiXCR on the 5' RACE reads. Of over 1,200,000 distinct CDR3 sequences in the sample, 59% were seen once. Material: blood. The receptors derive from a man between 18 and 35 years old in good health.

This clonotype has more than one count but fewer than ten. This sequence joins TRBV25-1 and TRBJ1-2, with D perhaps matching TRBD1 (6 bases). The CDR3 length is 12 residues. Germline values: CDR1 MGHDK, CDR2 SYGVNS. The V end was cut by 10 bases, the J end by 2 bases, with 11 bases between. The CDR3 spells CATQRGNYGYTF. CDR3 nucleotides: TGTGCCACCCAAAGGGGGAACTATGGCTACACCTTC.

This clonotype was picked up a small number of times. The chain carries TRBV29-1 and TRBJ2-3; 8 nucleotides line up with TRBD1. V was pared by 3 bases and J by 1 base, with 3 bases of the junction left unmatched. The CDR3 runs 14 residues. Germline V gene data show CDR1 as SQVTM and CDR2 as ANQGSEA. CDR3 in DNA: TGCAGCGTTGATGAGGGACAGGGCACAGATACGCAGTATTTT. Amino acid sequence: CSVDEGQGTDTQYF.

As regards this clonotype: An end of the junction differs from the germline gene, which may be a read error. J is TRBJ2-7 and V is TRBV2; 9 positions agree with TRBD1. Looked up from germline, CDR1 is SNHLY and CDR2 is FYNNEI. The length of the CDR3 is 14 residues. The CDR3 spells CTSRMGQGNYEQYF. In DNA form, the CDR3 reads TGTACCAGCAGGATGGGACAGGGCAACTACGAGCAGTACTTC.

This clonotype has only a few counts. The rearrangement uses TRBV4-1 and TRBJ2-5; 8 positions match TRBD1. V lost 4 bases, J lost 5 bases, and 12 bases stayed unmatched. Germline-derived CDR1 and CDR2 are MGHRA and YSYEKL. This CDR3 is 16 amino acids long. The CDR3 DNA sequence: TGCGCCAGCAGCCCGGGGGCGACAGGGGATTGGGAGACCCAGTACTTC. Protein: CASSPGATGDWETQYF.

The CDR3 protein is CASSFEVAGSGELFF. The CDR3 bases are TGCGCCAGCAGCTTCGAGGTGGCCGGCTCCGGGGAGCTGTTTTTT. V and J are TRBV5-1 and TRBJ2-2, with D uncertain. Trimming removed 2 bases at V and 6 bases at J, with 14 bases between. This CDR3 is built from 15 residues. Per the germline V gene, CDR1 is SGHRS and CDR2 is YFSETQ.

This clonotype came up a few times. V and J are TRBV18 and TRBJ1-2, with D tentatively TRBD1 (5 bases). Trimming cost V 2 bases and J 2 bases, with 12 bases left between them. Germline V gene sequence: CDR1 KGHSH, CDR2 LQKENI. This CDR3 is 15 amino acids long. The DNA for the CDR3 is TGTGCCAGCTCACCAACATCGACAGCCAACTATGGCTACACCTTC. Protein product: CASSPTSTANYGYTF.

A single count supports this clonotype. The CDR3 coding sequence is TGTGCCAGCAGCCCGCCCGGCGTGCAGGGAGACTATGGCTACACCTTC. Translation: CASSPPGVQGDYGYTF. The chain combines TRBV7-9 with TRBJ1-2; D is perhaps TRBD1 (5 bases). Trimming removed 5 bases at V and 3 bases at J, with 19 bases between. The CDR3 has 16 residues. Germline loops: CDR1 SEHNR, CDR2 FQNEAQ (reference sequence).

As to this clonotype: A read error may account for a junction end that differs from germline. The genes are TRBV29-1 and TRBJ2-1, with TRBD1 matching 8 bases. Per germline, CDR1 SQVTM and CDR2 ANQGSEA. The CDR3 has 14 amino acids. CDR3 residues: CSVKDRGFHNEQFF. The CDR3 DNA sequence: TGCAGCGTTAAAGACAGGGGATTTCACAATGAGCAGTTCTTC.

V gene TRBV20-1 combines with J gene TRBJ2-7; 7 bases match TRBD2. Trimming took 2 bases from V and 4 from J; bases not matched to a gene: 14. Germline CDR1 is DFQATT and CDR2 is SNEGSKA (reference sequence). This CDR3 has 16 residues. The CDR3 sequence is CSARPNLAASIYEQYF. The CDR3 bases are TGCAGTGCTAGACCGAACCTAGCGGCCTCAATATACGAGCAGTACTTC.

The rearrangement uses TRBV25-1 and TRBJ1-6; D is perhaps TRBD1 (5 bases). V was clipped by 6 bases and J by 3 bases, with 12 bases between them. Looked up from germline, CDR1 is MGHDK and CDR2 is SYGVNS. CDR3 length: 15 residues. CDR3 bases: TGTGCCAGCAGCCTTGACAGCCACTATAATTCACCCCTCCACTTT. Translating it yields CASSLDSHYNSPLHF.